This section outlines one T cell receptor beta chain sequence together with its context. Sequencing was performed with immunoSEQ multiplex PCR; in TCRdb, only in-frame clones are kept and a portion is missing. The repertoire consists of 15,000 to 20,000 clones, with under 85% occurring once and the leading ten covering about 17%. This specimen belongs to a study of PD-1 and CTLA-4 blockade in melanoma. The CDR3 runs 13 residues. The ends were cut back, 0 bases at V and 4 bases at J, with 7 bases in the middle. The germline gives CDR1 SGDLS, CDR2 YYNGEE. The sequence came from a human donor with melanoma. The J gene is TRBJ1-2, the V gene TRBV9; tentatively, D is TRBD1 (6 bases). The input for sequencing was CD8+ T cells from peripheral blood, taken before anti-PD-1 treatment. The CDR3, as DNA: TGTGCCAGCAGCGTAGAGGACAGCTATGGCTACACCTTC. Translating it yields CASSVEDSYGYTF.